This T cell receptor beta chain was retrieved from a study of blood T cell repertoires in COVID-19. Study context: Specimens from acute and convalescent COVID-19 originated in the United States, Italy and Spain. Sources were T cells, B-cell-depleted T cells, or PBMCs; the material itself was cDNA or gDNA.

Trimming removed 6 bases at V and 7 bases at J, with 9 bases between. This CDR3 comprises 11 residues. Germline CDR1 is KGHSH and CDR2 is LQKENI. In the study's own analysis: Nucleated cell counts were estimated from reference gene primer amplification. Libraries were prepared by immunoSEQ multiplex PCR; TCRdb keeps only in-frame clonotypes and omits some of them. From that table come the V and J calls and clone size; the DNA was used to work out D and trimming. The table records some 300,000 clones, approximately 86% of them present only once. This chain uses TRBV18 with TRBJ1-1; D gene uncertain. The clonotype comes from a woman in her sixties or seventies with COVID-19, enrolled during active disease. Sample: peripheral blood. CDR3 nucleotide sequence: TGTGCCAGCTCGCCCGGACTTGAAGCTTTCTTT. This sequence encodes CASSPGLEAFF.